The TCR beta chain described here comes from a study of shared clonotypes between healthy human individuals. Regarding this clone: Its antigen is not identified.

Findings of the study overall: Limitation of the genetic and exposure-history diversity represented came from the few donors.

Original analysis: ImmunoSEQ junction-only sequences lacked quality scores, so their filtering differed. Repertoires were generated with immunoSEQ multiplex PCR, while TCRdb's copy carries only in-frame clones and drops some. V and J calls and clone size are given by that table; D and trimming were obtained from the DNA. The data contain fewer than 1.4 million clones, 75% to 80% of them singletons. CDR1 is MNHNY, CDR2 SVGAGI, per germline (reference sequence). The V gene lost 6 bases and the J gene lost 8 bases, with 19 bases spanning the gap. This CDR3 comprises 15 residues. The clonotype was recovered from a man aged 18 to 29 in good health. Some clones in this sample may be carry-over from other donors' samples. This sequence joins TRBV6-6 and TRBJ1-4; possibly TRBD1 for D (6 bases). The sequenced sample consisted of memory CD4+ T cells from PBMCs. Documented subset: CD45RA-negative fraction. The CDR3 nucleotides are TGTGCCAGCAGCTCGAGGGGGACGGGGAAGGAAAAACTGTTTTTT. The encoded protein is CASSSRGTGKEKLFF.